Listed here are 16 T cell receptor beta chains from one sample, sequenced in a study of cytomegalovirus exposure and HLA in healthy donors. The data were produced by immunoSEQ multiplex PCR, yet TCRdb's version contains in-frame clones alone and is incomplete. The sample has over 110,000 clones, more than 75% seen once; the top ten hold approximately 8.7%. Sequenced material: PBMCs. All receptors derive from a man younger than 35 in good health and CMV-seropositive.

The chain recombines TRBV28 with TRBJ1-2; no definite D call. CDR1 is MDHEN, CDR2 SYDVKM, per germline. Trimming shortened V by 4 bases and J by 6 bases, and 9 bases separated the two germline ends. The CDR3 is 12 residues long. CDR3 in amino acids: CASSSTFHGYTF. In DNA form, the CDR3 reads TGTGCCAGCAGTTCCACATTCCATGGCTACACCTTC.

This chain uses TRBV7-2 with TRBJ1-1; D is unresolved. The CDR3 has 13 residues. Trimming removed 7 bases from V and 0 bases from J, with 9 bases in between. Germline CDR1 reads SGHTA; CDR2 reads FQGNSA. CDR3 nucleotide sequence: TGTGCCAGCATGGAGTTTTTGAACACTGAAGCTTTCTTT. Translation gives CASMEFLNTEAFF.

This clone was observed a handful of times. The CDR3 here is CASSLTSGRYEQYF. In DNA form, the CDR3 reads TGTGCCAGTAGTTTAACTAGCGGGAGGTACGAGCAGTACTTC. V gene TRBV19 combines with J gene TRBJ2-7, with 12 bases aligning to TRBD2. V was pared by 5 bases and J by 4 bases, with 3 bases of the junction left unmatched. Germline V gene lookup returns CDR1 LNHDA and CDR2 SQIVND (reference sequence). The CDR3 contains 14 residues. Looking up the rest from reference TRBV19 and TRBJ2-7 gives the full variable domain: DGGITQSPKYLFRKEGQNVTLSCEQNLNHDAMYWYRQDPGQGLRLIYYSQIVNDFQKGDIAEGYSVSREKKESFPLTVTSAQKNPTAFYLCASSLTSGRYEQYFGPGTRLTVT.

DNA for the CDR3: TGCGCCAGCAGCTTGCTTACGTCGGGGGAGGGTTCACCCCTCCACTTT. Translation: CASSLLTSGEGSPLHF. The V and J genes are TRBV5-1 and TRBJ1-6, with a possible D match to TRBD1 (5 bases). Trimming took off 1 base at V and 9 bases at J, with 17 bases between the two ends. Germline V gives CDR1 SGHRS, CDR2 YFSETQ. The CDR3 runs 16 residues.

This clone was seen only a few times. V usage is TRBV2 and J usage is TRBJ1-5; D gene uncertain. This CDR3 region has 15 residues. The V and J ends lost 7 bases and 3 bases respectively, with 16 bases between them. Germline V gene lookup returns CDR1 SNHLY and CDR2 FYNNEI. CDR3: CASMSPEQNNQPQHF. The CDR3, as DNA: TGTGCCAGCATGTCTCCCGAACAGAACAATCAGCCCCAGCATTTT.

The rearrangement joins TRBV2 to TRBJ2-1, with 12 bases matching TRBD2. This CDR3 region has 16 residues. Losses at the gene ends were 6 bases for V and 15 bases for J; bases not matched to a gene: 18. The germline V gene encodes CDR1 SNHLY and CDR2 FYNNEI. The CDR3 protein is CASSGRTSGVFYVRFF. The DNA of the CDR3 is TGTGCCAGCAGCGGAAGGACTAGCGGGGTATTTTACGTACGGTTCTTC.

Remarks on this clone: This CDR3 is also generated by other DNA sequences in the sample. The chain joins TRBV30 to TRBJ1-5; D call uncertain. Trimming cost V 0 bases and J 0 bases, with 3 bases left between them. Germline assignment: CDR1 GTSNPN and CDR2 SVGIG (reference sequence). This CDR3 contains 13 residues. In DNA, the CDR3 is TGTGCCTGGAGTGTTAATAGCAATCAGCCCCAGCATTTT. Its translation is CAWSVNSNQPQHF.

This chain connects TRBV7-9 to TRBJ1-5; D is ambiguous. The germline V gene encodes CDR1 SEHNR and CDR2 FQNEAQ (reference sequence). The germline V and J ends were trimmed by 1 base and 0 bases, with 10 bases remaining between them. The CDR3 spans 16 residues. The CDR3 bases are TGTGCCAGCAGCTTAGGAGGGCCCGATAGCAATCAGCCCCAGCATTTT. This codes for CASSLGGPDSNQPQHF.

This rearrangement joins TRBV25-1 to TRBJ2-5; D is possibly TRBD1 (5 bases). Per germline, CDR1 MGHDK and CDR2 SYGVNS. CDR3 size: 16 residues. V lost 5 bases and J 1 base, leaving 17 bases between the germline ends. CDR3 sequence reads: CASSNQQVPIQETQYF. As DNA, the CDR3 is TGTGCCAGCAGTAACCAACAGGTCCCAATCCAAGAGACCCAGTACTTC. Using reference TRBV25-1 and TRBJ2-5 for the parts outside the CDR3, the full variable domain is EADIYQTPRYLVIGTGKKITLECSQTMGHDKMYWYQQDPGMELHLIHYSYGVNSTEKGDLSSESTVSRIRTEHFPLTLESARPSHTSQYLCASSNQQVPIQETQYFGPGTRLLVL.

This clone was detected only once. This chain connects TRBV6-5 to TRBJ1-6; 7 nucleotides match TRBD1. V lost 1 base, J lost 5 bases, and 2 bases stayed unmatched. Germline V CDR1 and CDR2: MNHEY, SVGAGI. The CDR3 sequence is 15 residues long. CDR3 residues: CASSYFGTDNSPLHF. Here the CDR3 DNA reads TGTGCCAGCAGTTACTTTGGGACAGATAATTCACCCCTCCACTTT.

The genes are TRBV5-4 and TRBJ1-2, with a tentative D call TRBD1 (5 bases). The germline V gene encodes CDR1 SGHNT and CDR2 YYREEE (reference sequence). V was shortened by 3 bases and J by 0 bases, with 12 bases between the two germline ends. The CDR3 sequence is 15 residues long. CDR3 DNA: TGTGCCAGCAGCTCAACCCAGGGAACTAACTATGGCTACACCTTC. It specifies CASSSTQGTNYGYTF.

V gene TRBV5-1 combines with J gene TRBJ2-6, with 7 bases fitting TRBD1. CDR1 and CDR2 (germline): SGHRS, YFSETQ. Trimming took 3 bases from V and 4 from J; bases not matched to a gene: 4. The CDR3 runs to 15 residues. Written as DNA, the CDR3 is TGCGCCAGCAGCTACACAGGGGCCGGGGCCAACGTCCTGACTTTC. Translating gives CASSYTGAGANVLTF.

CDR3 in amino acids: CASSPVSASDEQYF. In nucleotides, the CDR3 is TGTGCCAGCAGCCCAGTGTCGGCTAGCGACGAGCAGTACTTC. The gene calls are TRBV5-4 and TRBJ2-7; maybe TRBD2 (6 bases). Trimming removed 4 bases from V and 5 bases from J, with 16 bases in between. The germline V gene has CDR1 SGHNT and CDR2 YYREEE (reference sequence). The CDR3 loop spans 14 amino acids.

In regard to this clone: At one end the junction does not follow the germline gene, possibly because of a read error. The chain links TRBV6-4 to TRBJ2-3, with D unresolved. CDR3 length: 15 amino acids. Looked up from germline, CDR1 is MRHNA and CDR2 is SNTAGT. In nucleotides, the CDR3 is TGCCACCCGCCCGGTCCCTTAGATCTCACAGATACGCAGTATTTT. Encoded protein: CHPPGPLDLTDTQYF.

V gene TRBV11-3 combines with J gene TRBJ2-1; 10 positions agree with TRBD2. Germline CDR1 SGHNT, CDR2 YENEEA. The CDR3 runs to 16 residues. V dropped 2 bases and J dropped 7; count of bases not matched to a gene: 8. The DNA for the CDR3 is TGTGCCAGCAGCTTAAAGAGCGGGGGGGCAAGGAATGAGCAGTTCTTC. This translates into CASSLKSGGARNEQFF.

V is TRBV18 and J is TRBJ1-1, with 10 positions matching TRBD1. V lost 6 bases and J lost 1; bases outside the gene matches: 2. This CDR3 is 14 amino acids long. The germline CDR1 and CDR2 sequences are KGHSH and LQKENI. The CDR3 spells CASSGDRGNTEAFF. The CDR3 DNA sequence: TGTGCCAGCTCCGGGGACAGGGGGAACACTGAAGCTTTCTTT.